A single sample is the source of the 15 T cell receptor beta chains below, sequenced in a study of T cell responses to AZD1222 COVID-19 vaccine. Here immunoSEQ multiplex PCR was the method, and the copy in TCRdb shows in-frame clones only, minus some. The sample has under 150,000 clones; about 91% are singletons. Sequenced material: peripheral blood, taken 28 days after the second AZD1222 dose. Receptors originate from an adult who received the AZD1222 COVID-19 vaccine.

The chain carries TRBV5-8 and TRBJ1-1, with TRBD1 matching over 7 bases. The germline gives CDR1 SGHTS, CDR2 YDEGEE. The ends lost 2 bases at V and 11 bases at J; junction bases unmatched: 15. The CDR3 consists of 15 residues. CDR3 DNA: TGTGCCAGCAGCTTTAGGGACAGTCCCAGCCTTGAGGCTTTCTTT. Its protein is CASSFRDSPSLEAFF.

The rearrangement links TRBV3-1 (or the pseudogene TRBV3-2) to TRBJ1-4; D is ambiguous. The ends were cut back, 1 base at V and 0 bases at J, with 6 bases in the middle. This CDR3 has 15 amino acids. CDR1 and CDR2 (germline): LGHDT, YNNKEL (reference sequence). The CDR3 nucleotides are TGTGCCAGCAGCCAAGTTGGAGCAACTAATGAAAAACTGTTTTTT. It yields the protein CASSQVGATNEKLFF.

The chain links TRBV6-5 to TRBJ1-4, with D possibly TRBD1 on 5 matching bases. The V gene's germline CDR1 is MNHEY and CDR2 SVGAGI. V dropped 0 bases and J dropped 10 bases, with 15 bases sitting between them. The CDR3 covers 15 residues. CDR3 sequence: CASSYSVDSEGKLFF. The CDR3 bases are TGTGCCAGCAGTTACTCGGTAGACAGCGAGGGAAAACTGTTTTTT.

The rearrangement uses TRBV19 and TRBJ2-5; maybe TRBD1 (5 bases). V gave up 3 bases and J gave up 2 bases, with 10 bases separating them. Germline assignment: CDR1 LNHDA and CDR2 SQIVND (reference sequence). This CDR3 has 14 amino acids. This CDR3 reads CASSIMSGQETQYF. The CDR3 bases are TGTGCCAGTAGTATTATGTCAGGGCAAGAGACCCAGTACTTC.

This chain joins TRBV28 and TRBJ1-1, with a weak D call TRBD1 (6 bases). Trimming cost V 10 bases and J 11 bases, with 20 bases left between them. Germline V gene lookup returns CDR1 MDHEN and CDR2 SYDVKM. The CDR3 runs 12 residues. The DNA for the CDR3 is TGTGCCACCATCCCAGGGAACAGGGACGCTTTCTTT. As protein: CATIPGNRDAFF.

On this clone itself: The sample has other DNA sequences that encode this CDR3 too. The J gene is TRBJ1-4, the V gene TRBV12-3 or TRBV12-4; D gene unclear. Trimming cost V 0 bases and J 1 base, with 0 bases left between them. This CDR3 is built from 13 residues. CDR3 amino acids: CASSLATNEKLFF. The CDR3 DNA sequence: TGTGCCAGCAGTTTAGCAACTAATGAAAAACTGTTTTTT.

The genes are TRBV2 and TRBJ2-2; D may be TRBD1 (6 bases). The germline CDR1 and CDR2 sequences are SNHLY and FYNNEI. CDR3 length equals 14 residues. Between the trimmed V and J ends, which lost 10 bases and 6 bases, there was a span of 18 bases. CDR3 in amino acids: CATSPWTESGELFF. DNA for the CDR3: TGTGCCACCTCACCATGGACAGAATCCGGGGAGCTGTTTTTT.

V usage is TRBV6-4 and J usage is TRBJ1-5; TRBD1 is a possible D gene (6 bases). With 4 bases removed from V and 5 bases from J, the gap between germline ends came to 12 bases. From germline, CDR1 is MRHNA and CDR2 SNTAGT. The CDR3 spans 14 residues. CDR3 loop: CASSALQGDQPQHF. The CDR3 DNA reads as TGTGCCAGCAGTGCACTACAGGGCGATCAGCCCCAGCATTTT.

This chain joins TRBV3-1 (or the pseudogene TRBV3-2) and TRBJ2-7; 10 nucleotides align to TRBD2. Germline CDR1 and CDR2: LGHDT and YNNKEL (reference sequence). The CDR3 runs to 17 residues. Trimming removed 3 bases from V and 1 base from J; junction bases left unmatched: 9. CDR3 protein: CASSHTSSGGLSYEQYF. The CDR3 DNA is TGTGCCAGCAGCCACACCTCTAGCGGGGGACTTTCCTACGAGCAGTACTTC.

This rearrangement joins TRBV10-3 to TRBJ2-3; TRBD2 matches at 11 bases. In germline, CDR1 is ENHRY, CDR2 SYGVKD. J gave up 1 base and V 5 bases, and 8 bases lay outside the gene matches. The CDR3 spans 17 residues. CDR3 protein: CAISRGVSGGGTDTQYF. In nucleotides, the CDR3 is TGTGCCATCAGTAGGGGTGTTAGCGGGGGGGGCACAGATACGCAGTATTTT.

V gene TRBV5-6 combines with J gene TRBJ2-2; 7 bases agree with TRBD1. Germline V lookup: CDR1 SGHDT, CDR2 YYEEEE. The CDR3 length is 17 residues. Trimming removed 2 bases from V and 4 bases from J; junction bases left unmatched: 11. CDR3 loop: CASSLYGWDSSTGELFF. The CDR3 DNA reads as TGTGCCAGCAGCTTATATGGGTGGGACAGTTCCACCGGGGAGCTGTTTTTT.

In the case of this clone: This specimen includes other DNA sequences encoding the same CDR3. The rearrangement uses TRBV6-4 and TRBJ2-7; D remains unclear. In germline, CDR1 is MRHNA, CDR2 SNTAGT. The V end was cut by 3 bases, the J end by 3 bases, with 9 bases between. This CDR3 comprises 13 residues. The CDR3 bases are TGTGCCAGCAGTGAATCTCGAGTCTACGAGCAGTACTTC. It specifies CASSESRVYEQYF.

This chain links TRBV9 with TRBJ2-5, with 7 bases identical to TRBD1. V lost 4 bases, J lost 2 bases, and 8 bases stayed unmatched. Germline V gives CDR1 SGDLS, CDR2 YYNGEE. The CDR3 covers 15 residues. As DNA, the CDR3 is TGTGCCAGCAGCCTCTCAGGGACAGCACAAGAGACCCAGTACTTC. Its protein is CASSLSGTAQETQYF.

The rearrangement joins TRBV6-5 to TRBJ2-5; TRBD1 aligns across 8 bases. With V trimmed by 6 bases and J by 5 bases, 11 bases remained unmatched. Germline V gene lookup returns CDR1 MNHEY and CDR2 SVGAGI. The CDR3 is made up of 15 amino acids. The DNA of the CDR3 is TGTGCCAGCAGGAGGGGTACAGGGGGTGTGGAGACCCAGTACTTC. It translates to CASRRGTGGVETQYF.

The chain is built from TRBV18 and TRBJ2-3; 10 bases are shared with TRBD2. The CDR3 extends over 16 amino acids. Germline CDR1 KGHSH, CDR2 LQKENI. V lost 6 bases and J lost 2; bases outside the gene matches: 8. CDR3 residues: CASSPSSGGATDTQYF. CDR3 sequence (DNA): TGTGCCAGCTCTCCTTCCAGCGGGGGGGCCACAGATACGCAGTATTTT.